A single sample gave rise to the 24 T cell receptor beta chains below, sequenced in a study of CD8+CD57+ T cells in acquired aplastic anemia. Before being chosen for sequencing, patients had shown CD8+CD57+ cell expansion by flow cytometry. Genomic DNA was employed as the template in profiling TCR beta VDJ and CDR3. TCRdb ran MiXCR on the reads and lists one entry per CDR3 protein. This sample yields roughly 180,000 distinct CDR3 sequences, of which approximately 48% are seen a single time; over 10% belongs to the top ten. The sequenced sample was sorted CD4+, CD8+, or CD8+CD57+ T cells (not recorded which) from PBMCs. These receptors were collected from a human donor with aplastic anemia.

V usage is TRBV2 and J usage is TRBJ1-3; unclear D gene. The CDR3 runs 13 residues. Germline CDR1 reads SNHLY; CDR2 reads FYNNEI. V was cut by 7 bases and J by 4 bases, with 11 bases left in between. The CDR3 protein is CASNGDRGNTIYF. As DNA, the CDR3 is TGTGCCAGCAATGGGGATCGGGGAAACACCATATATTTT.

In its sample, this clonotype was seen many times. V usage is TRBV5-4 and J usage is TRBJ2-3; the D is unclear. V was trimmed by 0 bases and J by 1 base, leaving 9 bases between them. The length of the CDR3 is 15 residues. CDR1 SGHNT and CDR2 YYREEE come from the germline V gene (reference sequence). DNA for the CDR3: TGTGCCAGCAGCTTGGCCCTAGGTGGCACAGATACGCAGTATTTT. Translating it yields CASSLALGGTDTQYF.

This sequence joins TRBV20-1 and TRBJ2-5; 9 bases fit TRBD1. Germline CDR1 and CDR2: DFQATT and SNEGSKA (reference sequence). V was pared by 6 bases and J by 1 base, with 6 bases of the junction left unmatched. This CDR3 is built from 14 residues. CDR3 bases: TGCAGTGCCTCCGGGACAGGGAGCCAAGAGACCCAGTACTTC. Translated, it gives CSASGTGSQETQYF.

This clonotype was detected ten times or more. The chain has TRBV5-1 and TRBJ2-5; tentatively, D is TRBD1 (6 bases). Germline V gene sequence: CDR1 SGHRS, CDR2 YFSETQ. V was clipped by 4 bases and J by 2 bases, with 18 bases between them. The CDR3 totals 16 residues. CDR3 nucleotides: TGCGCCAGCAGCCCCCGGCCCGGACAGATTCAAGAGACCCAGTACTTC. This sequence encodes CASSPRPGQIQETQYF.

The CDR3 is CATSRGGSSTDTQYF. CDR3 nucleotide sequence: TGTGCCACCAGCAGAGGGGGATCTAGCACAGATACGCAGTATTTT. V gene TRBV15 combines with J gene TRBJ2-3; D not certain. With 1 base removed from V and 0 bases from J, the gap between germline ends came to 8 bases. CDR3 length: 15 residues. The germline gives CDR1 LNHNV, CDR2 YYDKDF (reference sequence).

This sequence joins TRBV28 and TRBJ1-5, with 7 bases fitting TRBD1. This CDR3 contains 14 residues. Germline CDR1 is MDHEN and CDR2 is SYDVKM. Trimming removed 5 bases from V and 9 bases from J; junction bases left unmatched: 10. DNA for the CDR3: TGTGCCAGCAGTGAGAACAGGGGCAGTAGGCCCCAGCATTTT. This codes for CASSENRGSRPQHF.

This chain uses TRBV24-1 with TRBJ1-1, with TRBD1 identical over 7 bases. The CDR3 has 13 residues. Germline V gene data show CDR1 as KGHDR and CDR2 as SFDVKD. Trimming at V came to 8 bases and at J to 1 base, leaving 3 bases not matched to a gene. The CDR3 bases are TGTGCCACCAAGGACAGGCAGAACACTGAAGCTTTCTTT. The encoded protein is CATKDRQNTEAFF.

This clonotype was detected only a few times. The chain uses TRBV4-1 and TRBJ2-7; D unclear. The CDR3 is 15 amino acids. Trimming removed 1 base from V and 3 bases from J, with 13 bases in between. The germline V gene encodes CDR1 MGHRA and CDR2 YSYEKL. Written as DNA, the CDR3 is TGCGCCAGCAGCCAAGTTAATTCCGGCCGCTACGAGCAGTACTTC. Translated: CASSQVNSGRYEQYF.

V and J are TRBV30 and TRBJ2-7; possibly TRBD2 for D (6 bases). The CDR3 has 15 amino acids. V was cut by 0 bases and J by 0 bases, with 12 bases left in between. Looked up from germline, CDR1 is GTSNPN and CDR2 is SVGIG (reference sequence). The CDR3 region is CAWSVRTISSYEQYF. The CDR3 DNA is TGTGCCTGGAGTGTTCGGACTATCAGCTCCTACGAGCAGTACTTC.

The chain recombines TRBV7-2 with TRBJ2-7; 7 bases are shared with TRBD1. V shed 3 bases and J 6 bases; nucleotides not matched to a gene: 8. CDR3 length: 14 amino acids. Germline CDR1 SGHTA, CDR2 FQGNSA. The CDR3 region is CASSLTGLSSEQYF. CDR3 coding DNA: TGTGCCAGCAGCTTGACAGGGTTATCGAGCGAGCAGTACTTC. The whole variable domain, filled in from reference TRBV7-2 and TRBJ2-7, reads GAGVSQSPSNKVTEKGKDVELRCDPISGHTALYWYRQSLGQGLEFLIYFQGNSAPDKSGLPSDRFSAERTGGSVSTLTIQRTQQEDSAVYLCASSLTGLSSEQYFGPGTRLTVT.

In its sample, this clonotype was seen many times. J is TRBJ1-1 and V is TRBV5-5; D not certain. This CDR3 comprises 16 residues. V lost 2 bases to trimming and J lost 0 bases, with 14 bases between them. Germline V CDR1 and CDR2: SGHKS, YYEKEE (reference sequence). The CDR3 region is CASSFWVSLMNTEAFF. DNA of the CDR3: TGTGCCAGCAGCTTCTGGGTCAGTTTAATGAACACTGAAGCTTTCTTT.

This clonotype was seen many times. This chain connects TRBV20-1 to TRBJ2-3; D unresolved. Per the germline V gene, CDR1 is DFQATT and CDR2 is SNEGSKA (reference sequence). The ends were cut back, 5 bases at V and 6 bases at J, with 12 bases in the middle. This CDR3 has 12 amino acids. This CDR3 is CSAPPLGDTQYF. As DNA, the CDR3 is TGCAGTGCTCCCCCGCTGGGCGATACGCAGTATTTT.

The table lists this clonotype with a count of one. This chain links TRBV10-3 with TRBJ2-7, with 7 bases lining up with TRBD2. There are 13 residues in the CDR3. Per germline, CDR1 ENHRY and CDR2 SYGVKD. After removal of 10 bases from V and 4 bases from J, the junction contained 10 bases not matched to a gene. The CDR3 is CATREETEYEQYF. Written as DNA, the CDR3 is TGTGCCACCCGGGAGGAGACGGAATACGAGCAGTACTTC.

V usage is TRBV10-3 and J usage is TRBJ2-1, with unresolved D. The germline V gene has CDR1 ENHRY and CDR2 SYGVKD. CDR3 length: 16 amino acids. V was pared by 0 bases and J by 10 bases, with 19 bases between. The CDR3 reads CAISESQVLTMGEQFF. CDR3 in DNA: TGTGCCATCAGTGAGTCGCAGGTCCTTACAATGGGAGAGCAGTTCTTC.

A few counts support this clonotype. The V call is TRBV2, the J call TRBJ2-3, with unresolved D. The CDR3 runs to 15 residues. Germline V CDR1 and CDR2: SNHLY, FYNNEI. Deletions cut 6 bases from V and 1 base from J, with 14 bases between. The CDR3 loop reads CASRGLRTGTDTQYF. The CDR3 nucleotides read TGTGCCAGCAGGGGTTTGAGGACGGGCACAGATACGCAGTATTTT.

The rearrangement links TRBV11-1 to TRBJ2-1, with 11 bases identical to TRBD1. The CDR3 loop spans 14 amino acids. V shed 5 bases and J 9 bases; nucleotides not matched to a gene: 6. CDR1 and CDR2 (germline): SGHAT, FQDESV (reference sequence). The CDR3 DNA is TGTGCCAGCAGCGACGGACAGGGGGCGGGTGAGCAGTTCTTC. This encodes CASSDGQGAGEQFF.

This clonotype has at least ten counts. The chain carries TRBV4-1 and TRBJ2-1, with D unresolved. V was cut by 4 bases and J by 6 bases, with 16 bases left in between. Germline CDR1 is MGHRA and CDR2 is YSYEKL. CDR3 length: 15 residues. The CDR3 nucleotides read TGCGCCAGCAGCCTCCGGGCCTCTGGCCCCAATGAGCAGTTCTTC. It encodes CASSLRASGPNEQFF.

This clonotype occurred many times. This sequence joins TRBV12-3 or TRBV12-4 and TRBJ2-7, with unresolved D. The CDR3 extends over 14 amino acids. V shed 1 base and J shed 4 bases, with 11 bases lying between them. CDR3 nucleotide sequence: TGTGCCAGCAGTTTAGAGCAGAGAACATACGAGCAGTACTTC. Residues: CASSLEQRTYEQYF.

This clonotype occurred many times. This chain connects TRBV24-1 to TRBJ1-1; D is ambiguous. V lost 6 bases and J 4 bases, leaving 11 bases between the germline ends. Germline V CDR1 and CDR2: KGHDR, SFDVKD. This CDR3 region has 13 residues. This CDR3 reads CATSNSGSTEAFF. For the CDR3, the DNA is TGTGCCACCAGTAACAGCGGGAGCACTGAAGCTTTCTTT.

This clonotype was seen a single time. The chain carries TRBV11-2 and TRBJ2-5; TRBD2 agrees at 11 bases. V lost 5 bases to trimming and J lost 9 bases; unmatched junction nucleotides: 14. This CDR3 spans 16 amino acids. Germline-derived CDR1 and CDR2 are SGHAT and FQNNGV. The CDR3 bases are TGTGCCAGCAGCCCAGGACTAGCGGGCGCCGGGGAGGCCCAGTACTTC. Protein product: CASSPGLAGAGEAQYF.

This clonotype was found many times. The chain joins TRBV12-3 or TRBV12-4 to TRBJ2-3; no firm D call. This CDR3 spans 11 amino acids. V was trimmed by 7 bases and J by 6 bases, leaving 8 bases between them. The CDR3, as DNA: TGTGCCAGCACCGAAAGGGATACGCAGTATTTT. Translating gives CASTERDTQYF.

The chain combines TRBV25-1 with TRBJ2-5; 7 positions agree with TRBD1. Germline V CDR1 and CDR2: MGHDK, SYGVNS. The V segment lost 4 bases and the J segment 1 base; nucleotides outside the gene matches: 6. This CDR3 region has 15 residues. CDR3: CASSVGTARQETQYF. The CDR3 DNA reads TGTGCCAGCAGTGTAGGGACAGCTCGCCAAGAGACCCAGTACTTC.

Turning to this clonotype: A read error may account for a junction end that differs from germline. The CDR3 sequence is CSTRQHTGELFF. CDR3 coding DNA: TGCAGTACTAGGCAGCACACCGGGGAGCTGTTCTTT. The V and J genes are TRBV20-1 and TRBJ2-2; possible D gene TRBD2, 5 bases. The CDR3 spans 12 residues. CDR1 and CDR2 (germline): DFQATT, SNEGSKA (reference sequence).

The genes are TRBV12-3 or TRBV12-4 and TRBJ1-4; 9 nucleotides align to TRBD1. V was clipped by 3 bases and J by 6 bases; unmatched bases: 2. The CDR3 sequence is 14 residues long. The CDR3 DNA follows: TGTGCCAGCAGTTTGAGGACAGGGGATGAAAAACTGTTTTTT. Translated, it gives CASSLRTGDEKLFF.